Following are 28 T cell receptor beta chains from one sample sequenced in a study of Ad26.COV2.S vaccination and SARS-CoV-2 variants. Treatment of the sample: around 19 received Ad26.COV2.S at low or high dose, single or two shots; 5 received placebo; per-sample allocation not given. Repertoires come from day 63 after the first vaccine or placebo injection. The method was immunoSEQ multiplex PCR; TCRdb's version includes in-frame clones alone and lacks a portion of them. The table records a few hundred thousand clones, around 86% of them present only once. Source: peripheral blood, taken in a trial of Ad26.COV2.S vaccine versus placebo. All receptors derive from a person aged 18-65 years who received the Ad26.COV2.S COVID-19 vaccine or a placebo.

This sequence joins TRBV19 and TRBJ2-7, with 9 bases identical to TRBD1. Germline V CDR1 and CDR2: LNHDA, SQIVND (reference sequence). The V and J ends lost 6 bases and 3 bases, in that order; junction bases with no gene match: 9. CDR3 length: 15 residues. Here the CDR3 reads CASREQGARYYEQYF. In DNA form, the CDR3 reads TGTGCCAGTAGGGAACAGGGGGCGAGATACTACGAGCAGTACTTC.

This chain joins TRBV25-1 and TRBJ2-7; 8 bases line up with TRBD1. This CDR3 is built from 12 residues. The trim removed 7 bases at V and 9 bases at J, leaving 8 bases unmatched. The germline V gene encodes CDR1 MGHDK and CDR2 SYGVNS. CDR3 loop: CASMGQAARQYF. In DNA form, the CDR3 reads TGTGCCAGCATGGGACAGGCGGCCAGGCAGTACTTC.

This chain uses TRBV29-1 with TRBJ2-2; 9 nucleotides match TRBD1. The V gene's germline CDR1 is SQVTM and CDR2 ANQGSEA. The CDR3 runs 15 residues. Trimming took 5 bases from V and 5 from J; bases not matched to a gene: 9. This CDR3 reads CSVRETGGFTGELFF. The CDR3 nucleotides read TGCAGCGTTAGGGAGACAGGGGGATTTACCGGGGAGCTGTTTTTT.

CDR3 residues: CASSLDAANTGELFF. In DNA, the CDR3 is TGCGCCAGCAGCTTAGACGCTGCGAACACCGGGGAGCTGTTTTTT. J is TRBJ2-2 and V is TRBV5-1; D is unresolved. The CDR3 totals 15 residues. Deletions cut 2 bases from V and 0 bases from J, with 8 bases between. Germline-derived CDR1 and CDR2 are SGHRS and YFSETQ.

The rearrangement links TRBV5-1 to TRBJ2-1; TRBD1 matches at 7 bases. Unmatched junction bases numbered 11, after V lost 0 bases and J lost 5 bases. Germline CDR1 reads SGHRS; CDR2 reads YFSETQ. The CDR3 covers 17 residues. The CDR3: CASSLGGTVDVNNEQFF. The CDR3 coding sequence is TGCGCCAGCAGCTTGGGTGGGACAGTGGATGTGAACAATGAGCAGTTCTTC. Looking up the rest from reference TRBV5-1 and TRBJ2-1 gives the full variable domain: KAGVTQTPRYLIKTRGQQVTLSCSPISGHRSVSWYQQTPGQGLQFLFEYFSETQRNKGNFPGRFSGRQFSNSRSEMNVSTLELGDSALYLCASSLGGTVDVNNEQFFGPGTRLTVL.

The CDR3 protein is CASSLGGHNEQFF. CDR3 bases: TGTGCCAGCAGCTTGGGCGGTCACAATGAGCAGTTCTTC. This chain uses TRBV5-6 with TRBJ2-1; no clear D gene. V lost 0 bases and J 5 bases, leaving 6 bases between the germline ends. The CDR3 has 13 amino acids. Germline CDR1 is SGHDT and CDR2 is YYEEEE. Combining the CDR3 with reference TRBV5-6 and TRBJ2-1 gives the whole variable domain DAGVTQSPTHLIKTRGQQVTLRCSPKSGHDTVSWYQQALGQGPQFIFQYYEEEERQRGNFPDRFSGHQFPNYSSELNVNALLLGDSALYLCASSLGGHNEQFFGPGTRLTVL.

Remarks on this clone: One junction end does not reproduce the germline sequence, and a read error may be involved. The CDR3 loop is CASRIRQGDSGSNVLTF. The CDR3 bases are TGTGCCAGCAGGATTCGACAGGGTGACTCTGGGTCCAACGTCCTGACTTTC. The gene calls are TRBV2 and TRBJ2-6; 7 nucleotides line up with TRBD1. CDR1 and CDR2 (germline): SNHLY, FYNNEI. This CDR3 has 17 amino acids.

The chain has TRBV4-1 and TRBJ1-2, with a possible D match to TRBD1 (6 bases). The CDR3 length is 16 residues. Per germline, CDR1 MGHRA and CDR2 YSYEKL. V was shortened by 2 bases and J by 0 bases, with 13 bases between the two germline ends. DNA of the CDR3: TGCGCCAGCAGCCAATTCGGGACAAAGCCTAACTATGGCTACACCTTC. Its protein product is CASSQFGTKPNYGYTF.

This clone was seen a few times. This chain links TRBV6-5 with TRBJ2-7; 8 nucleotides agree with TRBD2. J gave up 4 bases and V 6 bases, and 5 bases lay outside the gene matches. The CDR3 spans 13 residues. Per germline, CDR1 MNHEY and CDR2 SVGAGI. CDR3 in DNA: TGTGCCAGCAGAGCACTAGCGGAGTACGAGCAGTACTTC. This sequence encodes CASRALAEYEQYF.

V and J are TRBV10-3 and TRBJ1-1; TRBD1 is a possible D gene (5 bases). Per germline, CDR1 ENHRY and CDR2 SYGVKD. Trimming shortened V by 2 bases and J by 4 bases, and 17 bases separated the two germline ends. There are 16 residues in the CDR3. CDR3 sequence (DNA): TGTGCCATCAGTGAGCCCGGCACCGTCGGGGGCACTGAAGCTTTCTTT. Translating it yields CAISEPGTVGGTEAFF.

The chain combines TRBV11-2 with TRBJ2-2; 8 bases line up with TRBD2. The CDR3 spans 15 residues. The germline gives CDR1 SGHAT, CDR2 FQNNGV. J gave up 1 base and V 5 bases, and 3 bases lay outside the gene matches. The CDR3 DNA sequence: TGTGCCAGCAGCCTAAGCGGGGGGAACACCGGGGAGCTGTTTTTT. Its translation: CASSLSGGNTGELFF. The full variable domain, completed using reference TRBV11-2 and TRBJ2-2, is EAGVAQSPRYKIIEKRQSVAFWCNPISGHATLYWYQQILGQGPKLLIQFQNNGVVDDSQLPKDRFSAERLKGVDSTLKIQPAKLEDSAVYLCASSLSGGNTGELFFGEGSRLTVL.

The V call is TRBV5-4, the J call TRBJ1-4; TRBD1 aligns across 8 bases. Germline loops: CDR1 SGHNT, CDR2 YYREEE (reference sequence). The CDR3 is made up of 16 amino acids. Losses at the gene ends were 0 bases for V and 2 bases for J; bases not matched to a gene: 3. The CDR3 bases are TGTGCCAGCAGCTTGGATTCAGGGGGCACTAATGAAAAACTGTTTTTT. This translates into CASSLDSGGTNEKLFF.

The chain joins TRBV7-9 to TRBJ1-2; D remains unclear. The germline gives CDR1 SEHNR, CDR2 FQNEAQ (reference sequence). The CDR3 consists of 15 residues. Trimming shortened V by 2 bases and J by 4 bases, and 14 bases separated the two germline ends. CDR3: CASSLQDVSLYGYTF. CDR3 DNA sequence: TGTGCCAGCAGCTTACAGGACGTCAGCCTCTATGGCTACACCTTC.

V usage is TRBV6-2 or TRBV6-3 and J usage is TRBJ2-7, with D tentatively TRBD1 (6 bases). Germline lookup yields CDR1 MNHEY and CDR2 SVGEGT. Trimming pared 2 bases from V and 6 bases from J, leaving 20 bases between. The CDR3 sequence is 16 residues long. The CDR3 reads CASSYPPWTVLGEQYF. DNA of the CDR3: TGTGCCAGCAGTTACCCTCCATGGACAGTACTCGGCGAGCAGTACTTC.

The CDR3 DNA is TGTGCCAGCAGCCCGCCAGGGAGAGCGGGAATGACCGGGGAGCTGTTTTTT. This codes for CASSPPGRAGMTGELFF. The rearrangement uses TRBV5-6 and TRBJ2-2; 7 bases match TRBD2. Germline CDR1 and CDR2: SGHDT and YYEEEE. J lost 5 bases, V lost 4 bases, and 14 bases had no gene match. The length of the CDR3 is 17 residues.

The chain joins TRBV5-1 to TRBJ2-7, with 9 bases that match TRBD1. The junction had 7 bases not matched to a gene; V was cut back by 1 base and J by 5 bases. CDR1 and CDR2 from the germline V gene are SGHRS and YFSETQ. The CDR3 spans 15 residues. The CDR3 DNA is TGCGCCAGCAGCTTGTTATGGGACAGGGCCGACGAGCAGTACTTC. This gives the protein CASSLLWDRADEQYF.

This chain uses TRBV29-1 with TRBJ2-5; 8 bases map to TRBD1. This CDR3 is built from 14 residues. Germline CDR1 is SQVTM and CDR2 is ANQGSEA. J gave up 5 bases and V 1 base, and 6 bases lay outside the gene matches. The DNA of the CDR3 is TGCAGCGTTGAAGGAGCAGGGGGCTGGGAGACCCAGTACTTC. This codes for CSVEGAGGWETQYF.

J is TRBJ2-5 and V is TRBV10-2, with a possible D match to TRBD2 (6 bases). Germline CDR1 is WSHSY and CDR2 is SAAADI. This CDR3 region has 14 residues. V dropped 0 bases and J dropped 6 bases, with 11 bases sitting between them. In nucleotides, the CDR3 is TGCGCCAGCAGTGAGTCGAGTAGCGGAAAGACCCAGTACTTC. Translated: CASSESSSGKTQYF.

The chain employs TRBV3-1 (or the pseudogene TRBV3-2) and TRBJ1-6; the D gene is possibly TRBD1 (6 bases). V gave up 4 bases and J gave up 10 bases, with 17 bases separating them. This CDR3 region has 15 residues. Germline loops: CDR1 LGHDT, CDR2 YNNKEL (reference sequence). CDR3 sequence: CASSRMGGAGSPLHF. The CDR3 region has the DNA TGTGCCAGCAGCCGAATGGGGGGGGCCGGCTCACCCCTCCACTTT.

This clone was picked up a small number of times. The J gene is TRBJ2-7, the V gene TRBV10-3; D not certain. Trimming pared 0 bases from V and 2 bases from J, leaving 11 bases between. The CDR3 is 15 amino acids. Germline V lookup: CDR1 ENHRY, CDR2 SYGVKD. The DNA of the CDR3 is TGTGCCATCAGTGAGTCCGACCAAGGAACCTACGAGCAGTACTTC. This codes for CAISESDQGTYEQYF.

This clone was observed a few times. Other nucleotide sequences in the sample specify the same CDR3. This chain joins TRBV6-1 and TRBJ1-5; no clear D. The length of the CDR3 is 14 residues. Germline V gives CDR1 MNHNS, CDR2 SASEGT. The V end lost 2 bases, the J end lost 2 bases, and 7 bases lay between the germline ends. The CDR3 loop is CASSELGGNQPQHF. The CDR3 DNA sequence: TGTGCCAGCAGTGAACTGGGCGGCAATCAGCCCCAGCATTTT.

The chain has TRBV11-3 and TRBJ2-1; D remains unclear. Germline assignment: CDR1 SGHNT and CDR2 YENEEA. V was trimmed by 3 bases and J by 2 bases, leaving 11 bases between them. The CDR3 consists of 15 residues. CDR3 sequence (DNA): TGTGCCAGCAGCTTTGGGCTCAGAACCTACAATGAGCAGTTCTTC. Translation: CASSFGLRTYNEQFF.

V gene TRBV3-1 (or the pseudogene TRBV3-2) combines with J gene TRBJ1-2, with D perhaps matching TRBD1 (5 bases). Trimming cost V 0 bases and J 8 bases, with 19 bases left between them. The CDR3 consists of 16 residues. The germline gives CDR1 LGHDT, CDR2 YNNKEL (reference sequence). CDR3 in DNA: TGTGCCAGCAGCCAAGAAGGTTTTTGGCAGGGAGGAGGCTACACCTTC. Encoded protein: CASSQEGFWQGGGYTF.

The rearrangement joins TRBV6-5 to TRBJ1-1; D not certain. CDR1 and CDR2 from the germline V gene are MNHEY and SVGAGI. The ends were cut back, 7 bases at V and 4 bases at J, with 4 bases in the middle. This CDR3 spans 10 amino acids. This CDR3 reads CASKLTEAFF. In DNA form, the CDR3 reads TGTGCCAGCAAACTCACTGAAGCTTTCTTT.

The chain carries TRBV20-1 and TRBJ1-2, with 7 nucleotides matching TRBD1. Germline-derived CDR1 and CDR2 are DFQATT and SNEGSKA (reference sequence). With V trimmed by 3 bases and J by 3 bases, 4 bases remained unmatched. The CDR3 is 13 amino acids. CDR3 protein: CSASGDRDYGYTF. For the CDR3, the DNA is TGCAGTGCTAGTGGCGACAGGGACTATGGCTACACCTTC.

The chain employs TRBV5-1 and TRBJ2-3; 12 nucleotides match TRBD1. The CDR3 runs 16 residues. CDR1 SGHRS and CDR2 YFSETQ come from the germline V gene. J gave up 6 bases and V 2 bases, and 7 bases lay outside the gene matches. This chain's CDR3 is CASSFTGTGGSDTQYF. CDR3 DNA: TGCGCCAGCAGCTTCACCGGGACAGGGGGCAGTGATACGCAGTATTTT.

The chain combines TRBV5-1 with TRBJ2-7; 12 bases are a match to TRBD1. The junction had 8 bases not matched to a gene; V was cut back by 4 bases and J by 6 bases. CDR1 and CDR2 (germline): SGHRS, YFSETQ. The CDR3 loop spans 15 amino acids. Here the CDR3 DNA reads TGCGCCAGCAGCCCGGCCGGGACAGGGGGCCTCGAGCAGTACTTC. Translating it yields CASSPAGTGGLEQYF.

CDR3 in DNA: TGCGCCAGCAGCCAAGATCAGTACGGGGACAATCAGCCCCAGCATTTT. Encoded protein: CASSQDQYGDNQPQHF. The chain couples TRBV4-3 to TRBJ1-5; D remains ambiguous. The CDR3 consists of 16 residues. CDR1 and CDR2 (germline): LGHNA, YSLEER. V dropped 0 bases and J dropped 3 bases, with 12 bases sitting between them.